These 27 T cell receptor beta chains were all obtained from the same sample, sequenced in a study of blood T cell repertoires in COVID-19. Produced via immunoSEQ multiplex PCR; TCRdb's table is partial and in-frame only. This sample yields about 230,000 clones, of which 83% are seen a single time; around 2.6% belongs to the top ten. Sequenced sample: peripheral blood. Receptor source: a woman aged 70 to 79 with active or convalescent COVID-19.

A single count supports this clone. The J gene is TRBJ1-2, the V gene TRBV5-1; 7 nucleotides align to TRBD1. Germline V gene lookup returns CDR1 SGHRS and CDR2 YFSETQ. The CDR3 consists of 15 residues. J was trimmed by 4 bases and V by 5 bases; bases with no gene match: 11. For the CDR3, the DNA is TGCGCCAGCAGTTGGACAGACAGGGCCACCTATGGCTACACCTTC. Translation gives CASSWTDRATYGYTF.

J is TRBJ1-2 and V is TRBV19; the D is unclear. Trimming stripped 4 bases from V and 3 bases from J, with 9 bases between. CDR3 length: 13 amino acids. CDR1 is LNHDA and CDR2 is SQIVND in the germline V gene (reference sequence). The CDR3 region has the DNA TGTGCCAGTAGTACCGGGAGGGACTATGGCTACACCTTC. Its protein product is CASSTGRDYGYTF.

The chain is built from TRBV5-3 and TRBJ2-1; a possible D gene is TRBD2 (7 bases). TRBV5-3 is an ORF, with its function uncertain. V was cut by 9 bases and J by 15 bases, with 19 bases left in between. The CDR3 consists of 11 residues. CDR3: CAIGGSGGWFF. DNA for the CDR3: TGTGCCATCGGGGGCTCCGGGGGGTGGTTCTTC.

The chain couples TRBV5-1 to TRBJ1-1; a possible D gene is TRBD1 (5 bases). CDR1 SGHRS and CDR2 YFSETQ come from the germline V gene. This CDR3 region has 14 residues. V lost 6 bases and J 4 bases, leaving 16 bases between the germline ends. This CDR3 is CASTGPGGSTEAFF. CDR3 sequence (DNA): TGCGCCAGCACAGGACCCGGGGGTAGCACTGAAGCTTTCTTT. Using reference TRBV5-1 and TRBJ1-1 for the parts outside the CDR3, the full variable domain is KAGVTQTPRYLIKTRGQQVTLSCSPISGHRSVSWYQQTPGQGLQFLFEYFSETQRNKGNFPGRFSGRQFSNSRSEMNVSTLELGDSALYLCASTGPGGSTEAFFGQGTRLTVV.

This chain uses TRBV7-9 with TRBJ1-1; D uncertain. V lost 5 bases and J 3 bases, leaving 13 bases between the germline ends. Germline CDR1 and CDR2: SEHNR and FQNEAQ (reference sequence). The CDR3 is 14 residues long. Here the CDR3 DNA reads TGTGCCAGCAGCCTGATGGGAGAGGACACTGAAGCTTTCTTT. The encoded protein is CASSLMGEDTEAFF.

The rearrangement links TRBV9 to TRBJ2-2, with 10 bases identical to TRBD2. The J segment lost 1 base and the V segment lost 3 bases, leaving 0 bases of the junction unmatched. CDR1 SGDLS and CDR2 YYNGEE come from the germline V gene. The CDR3 loop spans 15 amino acids. This CDR3 reads CASSGLAGNTGELFF. The CDR3, as DNA: TGTGCCAGCAGCGGACTAGCGGGGAACACCGGGGAGCTGTTTTTT.

V usage is TRBV9 and J usage is TRBJ1-6; 9 bases line up with TRBD1. CDR3 length: 14 amino acids. CDR1 is SGDLS and CDR2 is YYNGEE in the germline V gene. V shed 3 bases, J shed 8 bases, and the junction held 3 bases outside the gene matches. The CDR3 here is CASSARDRDSPLHF. The CDR3 bases are TGTGCCAGCAGCGCAAGGGACAGGGATTCACCCCTCCACTTT.

The rearrangement joins TRBV27 to TRBJ1-1, with D perhaps matching TRBD1 (6 bases). The CDR3 length is 13 residues. Germline V CDR1 and CDR2: MNHEY, SMNVEV (reference sequence). With 5 bases removed from V and 11 bases from J, the gap between germline ends came to 18 bases. The CDR3 loop is CASSPWGPGRAFF. The CDR3 DNA is TGTGCCAGCAGTCCGTGGGGGCCCGGGAGGGCTTTCTTT.

This chain uses TRBV5-1 with TRBJ1-1, with D perhaps matching TRBD1 (6 bases). Germline-derived CDR1 and CDR2 are SGHRS and YFSETQ. This CDR3 is built from 13 residues. V lost 1 base and J lost 7, with 11 bases in between. In nucleotides, the CDR3 is TGCGCCAGCAGCTTGAACTTACAGGGTGAAGCTTTCTTT. It yields the protein CASSLNLQGEAFF.

The chain carries TRBV4-2 and TRBJ1-1; 10 bases agree with TRBD1. Germline V gene sequence: CDR1 LGHNA, CDR2 YNFKEQ. CDR3 length equals 19 residues. J lost 9 bases, V lost 4 bases, and 23 bases had no gene match. CDR3 residues: CASSRGDSVRTGGATKAFF. The CDR3 DNA reads as TGTGCCAGCAGCCGAGGCGATTCGGTGCGGACAGGGGGGGCCACGAAAGCTTTCTTT.

The chain uses TRBV3-1 (or the pseudogene TRBV3-2) and TRBJ1-5; D is uncertain. This CDR3 is built from 15 residues. CDR1 and CDR2 from the germline V gene are LGHDT and YNNKEL (reference sequence). The ends were cut back, 1 base at V and 7 bases at J, with 14 bases in the middle. The CDR3 loop is CASSQGAEGRQPQHF. CDR3 nucleotide sequence: TGTGCCAGCAGCCAAGGGGCAGAAGGGAGACAGCCCCAGCATTTT.

The rearrangement joins TRBV7-6 to TRBJ2-2; 9 nucleotides align to TRBD2. V dropped 4 bases and J dropped 0; count of bases not matched to a gene: 3. Germline CDR1 is SGHVS and CDR2 is FNYEAQ. The CDR3 runs to 16 residues. The CDR3 spells CASSSRGGANTGELFF. In DNA form, the CDR3 reads TGTGCCAGCAGCTCCCGCGGGGGGGCGAACACCGGGGAGCTGTTTTTT.

The rearrangement joins TRBV24-1 to TRBJ2-1; 8 bases are shared with TRBD2. The V segment lost 4 bases and the J segment 1 base; nucleotides outside the gene matches: 5. The CDR3 length is 16 residues. Germline assignment: CDR1 KGHDR and CDR2 SFDVKD. As DNA, the CDR3 is TGTGCCACCAGTGACCCAGCGGGGGATTCCTACAATGAGCAGTTCTTC. Protein sequence: CATSDPAGDSYNEQFF.

This clone was detected only a few times. The chain uses TRBV6-6 and TRBJ2-4, with D possibly TRBD1 on 5 matching bases. The CDR3 runs to 15 residues. V dropped 5 bases and J dropped 2 bases, with 13 bases sitting between them. Germline assignment: CDR1 MNHNY and CDR2 SVGAGI (reference sequence). CDR3 bases: TGTGCCAGCAGTCTCCCGGACATAACCAAAAACATTCAGTACTTC. This translates into CASSLPDITKNIQYF.

V usage is TRBV11-2 and J usage is TRBJ2-7, with TRBD2 matching over 14 bases. The J segment lost 3 bases and the V segment lost 6 bases, leaving 7 bases of the junction unmatched. This CDR3 contains 16 residues. Per germline, CDR1 SGHAT and CDR2 FQNNGV. The CDR3 here is CASSPGTSGSNYEQYF. The DNA for the CDR3 is TGTGCCAGCAGTCCCGGGACTAGCGGGAGTAACTACGAGCAGTACTTC.

CDR3 loop: CASSSLSGRRSNEQFF. CDR3 coding DNA: TGTGCCAGCAGTTCGCTTAGCGGGAGAAGGAGCAATGAGCAGTTCTTC. The J gene is TRBJ2-1, the V gene TRBV28, with 9 bases that match TRBD2. Per germline, CDR1 MDHEN and CDR2 SYDVKM. V gave up 4 bases and J gave up 6 bases; unmatched junction bases: 10. The CDR3 totals 16 residues.

This clone was picked up a small number of times. The V call is TRBV6-6, the J call TRBJ2-3, with TRBD1 identical over 9 bases. Germline V CDR1 and CDR2: MNHNY, SVGAGI (reference sequence). The ends lost 4 bases at V and 2 bases at J; junction bases unmatched: 7. CDR3 length equals 16 residues. The CDR3 loop reads CASSSRDRDSTDTQYF. CDR3 coding DNA: TGTGCCAGCAGTTCCCGGGACAGGGATTCCACAGATACGCAGTATTTT.

The sample holds one count of this clone. J is TRBJ1-2 and V is TRBV6-1; 7 bases agree with TRBD1. The CDR3 contains 14 residues. Germline CDR1 and CDR2: MNHNS and SASEGT. J was trimmed by 8 bases and V by 2 bases; bases with no gene match: 8. In nucleotides, the CDR3 is TGTGCCAGCAGTGAAAGAGGGGGCGAGAAGGGCTACACCTTC. It is translated as CASSERGGEKGYTF.

The V and J genes are TRBV19 and TRBJ2-7, with 12 positions matching TRBD2. The V and J ends lost 5 bases and 5 bases, in that order; junction bases with no gene match: 10. This CDR3 contains 16 residues. Germline-derived CDR1 and CDR2 are LNHDA and SQIVND (reference sequence). The CDR3 region has the DNA TGTGCCAGTAGTTCGGAGACTAGCGGGAGCTGGCACGAGCAGTACTTC. Protein: CASSSETSGSWHEQYF.

The sample holds one count of this clone. V and J are TRBV7-2 and TRBJ1-2; D possibly corresponds to TRBD1 (6 bases). Germline CDR1 reads SGHTA; CDR2 reads FQGNSA. CDR3 size: 14 residues. Trimming pared 2 bases from V and 4 bases from J, leaving 11 bases between. The CDR3 region has the DNA TGTGCCAGCAGCTTACAAAGGGGGTCCTATGGCTACACCTTC. It specifies CASSLQRGSYGYTF.

The V call is TRBV18, the J call TRBJ1-4, with D possibly being TRBD1 (5 bases). The CDR3 runs 13 residues. Trimming stripped 4 bases from V and 7 bases from J, with 10 bases between. Germline CDR1 reads KGHSH; CDR2 reads LQKENI. The CDR3 DNA follows: TGTGCCAGCTCACTTAACGGGGGTGAAAAACTGTTTTTT. As protein: CASSLNGGEKLFF.

V gene TRBV27 combines with J gene TRBJ1-2, with D possibly being TRBD1 (6 bases). V gave up 5 bases and J gave up 3 bases, with 10 bases separating them. This CDR3 region has 13 residues. Germline CDR1 and CDR2: MNHEY and SMNVEV (reference sequence). CDR3 loop: CASSLQGHYGYTF. CDR3 DNA: TGTGCCAGCAGTCTACAGGGACACTATGGCTACACCTTC.

The chain carries TRBV5-8 and TRBJ1-5; D ambiguous. Germline V gives CDR1 SGHTS, CDR2 YDEGEE. V was pared by 4 bases and J by 0 bases, with 14 bases between. This CDR3 has 16 amino acids. CDR3: CASSPPWAISNQPQHF. CDR3 coding DNA: TGTGCCAGCAGCCCCCCCTGGGCCATTAGCAATCAGCCCCAGCATTTT.

CDR3 nucleotides: TGTGCCAGCAGTACGCCGACTAGCGGACGAGGCGGGGAGCTGTTTTTT. It encodes CASSTPTSGRGGELFF. The chain employs TRBV28 and TRBJ2-2; 9 nucleotides match TRBD2. Germline CDR1 reads MDHEN; CDR2 reads SYDVKM. CDR3 size: 16 residues. Unmatched junction bases numbered 11, after V lost 5 bases and J lost 7 bases.

This clone was seen a handful of times. The rearrangement links TRBV6-6 to TRBJ2-5, with 13 bases matching TRBD2. The CDR3 extends over 16 amino acids. The J segment lost 5 bases and the V segment lost 6 bases, leaving 9 bases of the junction unmatched. CDR1 and CDR2 (germline): MNHNY, SVGAGI (reference sequence). The CDR3 DNA sequence: TGTGCCAGCAGCCCCGGACTAGCGGGGGTTGGTGAGACCCAGTACTTC. This sequence encodes CASSPGLAGVGETQYF.

Worth noting for this clone: Other DNA sequences within the sample encode an identical CDR3. The CDR3 region has the DNA TGTGCCAGCAGCTTGTCAGGCAATCAGCCCCAGCATTTT. This codes for CASSLSGNQPQHF. The chain recombines TRBV7-2 with TRBJ1-5; D is unclear. Germline lookup yields CDR1 SGHTA and CDR2 FQGNSA. The CDR3 loop spans 13 amino acids. The V end was cut by 3 bases, the J end by 2 bases, with 5 bases between.

The V and J genes are TRBV28 and TRBJ1-2; 7 bases line up with TRBD1. Germline V gene sequence: CDR1 MDHEN, CDR2 SYDVKM. The length of the CDR3 is 16 residues. The J segment lost 5 bases and the V segment lost 4 bases, leaving 13 bases of the junction unmatched. CDR3 sequence: CASSSSGGGAGYGYTF. CDR3 nucleotide sequence: TGTGCCAGCAGTTCCTCGGGAGGGGGCGCTGGATATGGCTACACCTTC.